Following are 21 T cell receptor beta chains from one sample sequenced in a study of PD-1 blockade in classical Hodgkin lymphoma. Some clones are missing from TCRdb's copy, which holds only in-frame ones; the method was immunoSEQ multiplex PCR. The sample consists of about 21,000 clones, 75% to 90% of them appearing once. Time point of the sample: cycle 4 day 1 (C4D1), after around six weeks of nivolumab. Every patient was affected by relapse after autologous stem cell transplantation, while exposure to brentuximab vedotin was not uniform. The sequenced sample was peripheral blood mononuclear cells (PBMCs), obtained before the fourth cycle of nivolumab. These receptors came from a human donor with classical Hodgkin lymphoma.

V usage is TRBV29-1 and J usage is TRBJ1-1, with no clear D. The germline gives CDR1 SQVTM, CDR2 ANQGSEA. CDR3 size: 13 residues. V lost 0 bases and J lost 6, with 11 bases in between. CDR3 amino acids: CSVEDWEGSEAFF. Written as DNA, the CDR3 is TGCAGCGTTGAAGATTGGGAAGGGTCTGAAGCTTTCTTT.

DNA of the CDR3: TGTGCCAGCAGCTTAGCAGCGGAAAGGGATGAGCAGTTCTTC. Protein product: CASSLAAERDEQFF. The chain is built from TRBV11-2 and TRBJ2-1, with D perhaps matching TRBD2 (5 bases). Per the germline V gene, CDR1 is SGHAT and CDR2 is FQNNGV. There are 14 residues in the CDR3. Trimming pared 1 base from V and 8 bases from J, leaving 12 bases between.

CDR3 residues: CASSLLGGRGYTF. CDR3 in DNA: TGTGCCAGCAGCTTACTGGGGGGGCGAGGCTACACCTTC. This chain joins TRBV7-8 and TRBJ1-2; D is possibly TRBD1 (6 bases). With 2 bases removed from V and 8 bases from J, the gap between germline ends came to 12 bases. The length of the CDR3 is 13 residues. Germline V gives CDR1 SGHVS, CDR2 FQNEAQ. Using reference TRBV7-8 and TRBJ1-2 for the parts outside the CDR3, the full variable domain is GAGVSQSPRYKVAKRGQDVALRCDPISGHVSLFWYQQALGQGPEFLTYFQNEAQLDKSGLPSDRFFAERPEGSVSTLKIQRTQQEDSAVYLCASSLLGGRGYTFGSGTRLTVV.

This clone was counted between two and nine times. This chain joins TRBV18 and TRBJ1-3; D unresolved. Germline CDR1 KGHSH, CDR2 LQKENI. The CDR3 has 16 residues. Trimming cost V 3 bases and J 0 bases, with 12 bases left between them. The CDR3 reads CASSPNRRGSGNTIYF. CDR3 bases: TGTGCCAGCTCACCTAACCGACGCGGCTCTGGAAACACCATATATTTT. Drawing the rest from reference TRBV18 and TRBJ1-3, the complete variable domain is NAGVMQNPRHLVRRRGQEARLRCSPMKGHSHVYWYRQLPEEGLKFMVYLQKENIIDESGMPKERFSAEFPKEGPSILRIQQVVRGDSAAYFCASSPNRRGSGNTIYFGEGSWLTVV.

This rearrangement joins TRBV9 to TRBJ2-7, with 7 bases fitting TRBD1. Germline assignment: CDR1 SGDLS and CDR2 YYNGEE. Germline trimming cut 0 bases from V and 1 base from J; bases unmatched to any gene: 1. The CDR3 spans 14 residues. The CDR3 bases are TGTGCCAGCAGCGTAGACAGGGGATCCTACGAGCAGTACTTC. Amino acids: CASSVDRGSYEQYF.

The chain uses TRBV29-1 and TRBJ2-2; a possible D gene is TRBD1 (6 bases). Germline V CDR1 and CDR2: SQVTM, ANQGSEA. V was clipped by 6 bases and J by 14 bases, with 19 bases between them. This CDR3 contains 12 residues. In DNA, the CDR3 is TGCAGCGTCAACCTACAGGGATCGGGACTGTTTTTT. Translated, it gives CSVNLQGSGLFF.

The chain joins TRBV7-9 to TRBJ1-1, with 9 positions matching TRBD1. The CDR3 is 14 amino acids. The germline V gene has CDR1 SEHNR and CDR2 FQNEAQ (reference sequence). V shed 9 bases, J shed 0 bases, and the junction held 5 bases outside the gene matches. CDR3 loop: CASDRGIVNTEAFF. CDR3 DNA sequence: TGTGCCAGTGACAGGGGGATAGTGAACACTGAAGCTTTCTTT.

The V gene is TRBV25-1, the J gene TRBJ1-5; possibly TRBD1 for D (6 bases). The germline CDR1 and CDR2 sequences are MGHDK and SYGVNS. CDR3 length equals 15 residues. With 6 bases removed from V and 4 bases from J, the gap between germline ends came to 16 bases. CDR3 nucleotides: TGTGCCAGCAGACTTAGGGGGGGTGGAAATCAGCCCCAGCATTTT. This codes for CASRLRGGGNQPQHF. The full variable domain, its missing parts supplied by reference TRBV25-1 and TRBJ1-5, is EADIYQTPRYLVIGTGKKITLECSQTMGHDKMYWYQQDPGMELHLIHYSYGVNSTEKGDLSSESTVSRIRTEHFPLTLESARPSHTSQYLCASRLRGGGNQPQHFGDGTRLSIL.

V and J are TRBV18 and TRBJ2-7; D gene unclear. The germline V gene has CDR1 KGHSH and CDR2 LQKENI. Between the trimmed V and J ends, which lost 3 bases and 3 bases, there was a span of 12 bases. The CDR3 extends over 14 amino acids. CDR3 nucleotide sequence: TGTGCCAGCTCACCGGAGATTAAGGGCTACGAGCAGTACTTC. Translating it yields CASSPEIKGYEQYF. Using reference TRBV18 and TRBJ2-7 for the parts outside the CDR3, the full variable domain is NAGVMQNPRHLVRRRGQEARLRCSPMKGHSHVYWYRQLPEEGLKFMVYLQKENIIDESGMPKERFSAEFPKEGPSILRIQQVVRGDSAAYFCASSPEIKGYEQYFGPGTRLTVT.

Worth noting for this clone: In the same sample, other DNA sequences code for this CDR3. The chain joins TRBV4-3 to TRBJ1-5; D unresolved. Germline values: CDR1 LGHNA, CDR2 YSLEER. Trimming removed 0 bases from V and 7 bases from J, with 13 bases in between. This CDR3 has 15 amino acids. The CDR3 DNA is TGCGCCAGCAGCCAAGATTCAGGCCTAGGACAGCCCCAGCATTTT. Encoded protein: CASSQDSGLGQPQHF.

A single count supports this clone. J is TRBJ1-5 and V is TRBV6-7; the D gene is possibly TRBD1 (6 bases). TRBV6-7 is annotated as an ORF whose role is uncertain. The CDR3 extends over 17 amino acids. Trimming left V 4 bases short and J 5 bases short, with 21 bases between. DNA for the CDR3: TGTGCCAGCAGTTGTCGGGGGGGCACCCATGGGGATCAGCCCCAGCATTTT. Amino acid sequence: CASSCRGGTHGDQPQHF.

A single count supports this clone. The junction and the germline gene differ at one end; a read error may be behind it. The gene calls are TRBV7-7 and TRBJ2-7; D is unresolved. CDR1 SSHAT and CDR2 FNYEAQ come from the germline V gene (reference sequence). This CDR3 is built from 15 residues. CDR3 bases: TGTGCTAGCAGCTTAGGGCCAGACGAAGCCTACGAGCAGTACTTC. It specifies CASSLGPDEAYEQYF.

The rearrangement joins TRBV6-5 to TRBJ1-1; no reliable D call. The CDR3 sequence is 14 residues long. CDR1 MNHEY and CDR2 SVGAGI come from the germline V gene. The V end lost 2 bases, the J end lost 0 bases, and 7 bases lay between the germline ends. The CDR3 protein is CASSYGGLNTEAFF. The CDR3, as DNA: TGTGCCAGCAGTTACGGAGGGCTGAACACTGAAGCTTTCTTT.

J is TRBJ1-2 and V is TRBV7-2; tentatively, D is TRBD1 (5 bases). V shed 4 bases and J shed 1 base, with 16 bases lying between them. CDR3 length equals 16 residues. Germline CDR1 reads SGHTA; CDR2 reads FQGNSA. The CDR3 coding sequence is TGTGCCAGCAGCTCCAACGCCGGGACCTATAACTATGGCTACACCTTC. Translated: CASSSNAGTYNYGYTF.

This chain connects TRBV6-1 to TRBJ2-7; D assignment may be TRBD1 or TRBD2 (5 bases each). CDR1 and CDR2 (germline): MNHNS, SASEGT. The CDR3 has 12 residues. V was cut by 5 bases and J by 6 bases, with 11 bases left in between. The CDR3 reads CASSYPGSEQYF. The CDR3 coding sequence is TGTGCCAGCAGTTATCCAGGGAGCGAGCAGTACTTC.

This chain links TRBV5-1 with TRBJ2-3; 9 nucleotides agree with TRBD1. The V gene end was trimmed by 0 bases and the J gene end by 4 bases; junction bases not matched to a gene: 6. The CDR3 runs to 16 residues. CDR1 is SGHRS and CDR2 is YFSETQ in the germline V gene. In DNA, the CDR3 is TGCGCCAGCAGCTTGGATCCGGGACAGGGTGCAGATACGCAGTATTTT. It codes for CASSLDPGQGADTQYF.

This clone has a handful of counts. The genes are TRBV11-2 and TRBJ1-1; the D is unclear. Germline CDR1 SGHAT, CDR2 FQNNGV. This CDR3 has 14 residues. The V gene lost 1 base and the J gene lost 5 bases, with 11 bases spanning the gap. The CDR3 is CASSLALRSTEAFF. The CDR3 nucleotides are TGTGCCAGCAGCTTAGCGTTGCGGAGTACTGAAGCTTTCTTT.

Written as DNA, the CDR3 is TGTGCCACCAGCAGAGGGGGGGTATTGGGAGAGACCCAGTACTTC. This encodes CATSRGGVLGETQYF. The rearrangement links TRBV15 to TRBJ2-5, with a possible D match to TRBD2 (6 bases). Germline V gives CDR1 LNHNV, CDR2 YYDKDF (reference sequence). The V end was cut by 1 base, the J end by 4 bases, with 13 bases between. CDR3 length: 15 residues.

The rearrangement links TRBV5-5 to TRBJ2-1, with D uncertain. V lost 4 bases to trimming and J lost 7 bases, with 9 bases between them. Germline V gives CDR1 SGHKS, CDR2 YYEKEE (reference sequence). The CDR3 contains 12 residues. CDR3 protein: CASSPPDNEQFF. CDR3 bases: TGTGCCAGCAGCCCGCCCGATAATGAGCAGTTCTTC.

The chain recombines TRBV4-1 with TRBJ2-1; tentative D call: TRBD2 (5 bases). Germline CDR1 MGHRA, CDR2 YSYEKL. This CDR3 comprises 15 residues. The ends were cut back, 1 base at V and 2 bases at J, with 9 bases in the middle. The DNA of the CDR3 is TGCGCCAGCAGCCAAGTCGGGGATACCTACAATGAGCAGTTCTTC. Translating it yields CASSQVGDTYNEQFF.

The rearrangement joins TRBV5-1 to TRBJ1-6; unclear D gene. Deletions cut 0 bases from V and 0 bases from J, with 13 bases between. Per the germline V gene, CDR1 is SGHRS and CDR2 is YFSETQ. This CDR3 contains 18 residues. Here the CDR3 reads CASSLVGLTSSYNSPLHF. CDR3 DNA: TGCGCCAGCAGCTTGGTGGGCCTAACCAGCTCCTATAATTCACCCCTCCACTTT.